These 2 T cell receptor beta chains share one sample of origin, sequenced in a study of T cell clonality in common variable immunodeficiency. Assay: immunoSEQ multiplex PCR; the TCRdb copy retains only in-frame clones and omits some. This sample carries 30,000 to 40,000 clones, none of them present only once. Input material: peripheral blood mononuclear cells. These receptors were collected from a person aged 18-70 years in good health.

This clone was counted many times. The read terminates 3 residues before the CDR3 end, so the remaining end is supplied by the germline J gene. The chain carries TRBV5-1 and TRBJ1-4; 7 bases are shared with TRBD1. The ends lost 0 bases at V and 6 bases at J; junction bases unmatched: 5. The CDR3 has 15 residues. The germline V gene encodes CDR1 SGHRS and CDR2 YFSETQ. The CDR3 bases that were read are TGCGCCAGCAGCTTGGGGACAGGAAGGGATGAAAAA. Translated: CASSLGTGRDEK. The entire CDR3 reads CASSLGTGRDEKLFF.

In regard to this clone: The DNA ends 3 residues before the CDR3 does, and the rest of the CDR3 is filled in from the germline J gene. The rearrangement uses TRBV10-2 and TRBJ1-2; perhaps TRBD1 as D (5 bases). V was pared by 4 bases and J by 0 bases, with 6 bases between. The CDR3 contains 13 residues. In germline, CDR1 is WSHSY, CDR2 SAAADI. This chain's CDR3 is CASSADTNYGYTF. Partial CDR3 DNA: TGCGCCAGCAGTGCGGACACTAACTATGGC.